The source of this T cell receptor (beta chain) is a study of blood T cell repertoires in COVID-19. At the level of the study: The origin of the acute and convalescent COVID-19 samples was the United States, Italy and Spain. The cDNA or gDNA used as material had been derived from T cells, B-cell-depleted T cells, or PBMCs.

Per the original methods: The authors estimated nucleated cell counts from reference gene primer amplification. Assay: immunoSEQ multiplex PCR; the TCRdb copy retains only in-frame clones and omits some. Clonal size and the V and J genes are those of that table, whereas D and trimming came from the DNA. This table has 200,000 to 300,000 clones, approximately 87% appearing once. The germline CDR1 and CDR2 sequences are SQVTM and ANQGSEA. This CDR3 has 14 amino acids. V trimming: 6 bases; J trimming: 4 bases; junction bases outside the gene matches: 7. Sequenced material: peripheral blood. The chain has TRBV29-1 and TRBJ2-2; 8 bases map to TRBD2. This receptor was taken from a woman between 45 and 65 years old with acute or convalescent COVID-19. The CDR3 here is CSVLSGSVTGELFF. In DNA, the CDR3 is TGCAGCGTACTAAGCGGGAGTGTCACCGGGGAGCTGTTTTTT.